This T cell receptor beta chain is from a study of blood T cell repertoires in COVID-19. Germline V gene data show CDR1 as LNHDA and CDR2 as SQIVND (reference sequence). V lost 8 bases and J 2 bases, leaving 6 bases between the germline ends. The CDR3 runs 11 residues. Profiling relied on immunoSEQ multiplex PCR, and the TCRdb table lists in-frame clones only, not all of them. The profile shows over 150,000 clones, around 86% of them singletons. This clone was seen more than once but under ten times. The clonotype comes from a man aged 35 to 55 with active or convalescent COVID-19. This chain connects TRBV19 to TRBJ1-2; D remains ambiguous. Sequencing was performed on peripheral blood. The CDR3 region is CASWQNYGYTF. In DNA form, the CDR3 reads TGTGCCAGTTGGCAGAACTATGGCTACACCTTC.